This T cell receptor beta chain was obtained from a study of CD8 T cells in Susac syndrome. Sequencing of TCR beta was performed on blood CD8+ T cells and on blood CD4+ T cells. Controls comprised healthy donors matched for age and sex. Negative isolation was used for CD8+ and CD4+ T cells and FACS enrichment for TEMRA cells. The CDR3 is made up of 13 amino acids. Trimming took off 9 bases at V and 2 bases at J, with 13 bases between the two ends. Germline assignment: CDR1 LNHNV and CDR2 YYDKDF (reference sequence). Random hexamers were used to reverse transcribe roughly 0.5 to 1 ug of RNA. It was immunoSEQ multiplex PCR that amplified TCR beta CDR3 across 54 Vbeta and 13 Jbeta. One entry per CDR3 protein, called by TCRdb with MiXCR from the immunoSEQ multiplex PCR reads. Of 180,000 or so distinct CDR3 sequences in the sample, around 94% were seen once.

This clonotype was obtained from a human donor in good health. This chain uses TRBV15 with TRBJ2-5; D may correspond to TRBD1 or TRBD2 (5 bases each). The sequencing sample was made of CD4+ T cells from PBMCs. The CDR3 reads CATGRDGQETQYF. DNA of the CDR3: TGTGCCACAGGCCGGGACGGGCAAGAGACCCAGTACTTC.